Below, one T cell receptor (beta chain) is given with its context. What it binds is unknown. Treatment given: roughly 19 received Ad26.COV2.S at low or high dose, single or two shots; several received placebo; per-sample allocation not given. Day 63 after the first injection of vaccine or placebo was the sampling time. Ad26 vector vaccine expressed Wuhan-strain SARS-CoV-2 spike. Measured with immunoSEQ multiplex PCR; TCRdb has only the in-frame clones, and not every one. The table has roughly 250,000 clones, around 88% seen once. The entry originates in a study of Ad26.COV2.S vaccination and SARS-CoV-2 variants. Across the study: Intramuscularly, Ad26.COV2.S was given either once or twice, 56 days apart.

Study-wide results and limits: Comparable non-spike TCR breadth was observed in vaccine and placebo recipients.

The TCR was taken from a person between 18 and 65 years old who received the Ad26.COV2.S COVID-19 vaccine or a placebo. Sequencing used peripheral blood, obtained in a trial of Ad26.COV2.S vaccine versus placebo.

CDR3 region: CASSPLGGSGNTIYF. CDR3 DNA sequence: TGTGCCAGCAGCCCCCTGGGAGGTTCTGGAAACACCATATATTTT. The rearrangement joins TRBV7-2 to TRBJ1-3; D is uncertain. Looked up from germline, CDR1 is SGHTA and CDR2 is FQGNSA. This CDR3 has 15 residues. Trimming cost V 5 bases and J 1 base, with 12 bases left between them.